This is a list of T cell receptor beta chains from one sample in a study of T cell responses to AZD1222 COVID-19 vaccine. Generated by immunoSEQ multiplex PCR, the TCRdb table keeps only in-frame clones and is missing some. The sample has about 180,000 clones, around nine tenths seen once. Material: peripheral blood, obtained 28 days after the second AZD1222 dose. These receptors were obtained from an adult who received the AZD1222 COVID-19 vaccine. CDR3s include the opening cysteine and the closing phenylalanine or tryptophan. A D gene is named only where the DNA matches it firmly. Clone sizes are given selectively: once, few, many, or a class where the clone is expanded.

size	V	D	J	length	DNA	CDR3
.	TRBV18	.	TRBJ1-3	17	TGTGCCAGCTCACCGACCGGGTATCAGGCCTCTGGAAACACCATATATTTT	CASSPTGYQASGNTIYF
.	TRBV24-1	TRBD1	TRBJ2-2	17	TGTGCCACCAGTAATACGAGACAGGGGGCTAGGACCGGGGAGCTGTTTTTT	CATSNTRQGARTGELFF
once	TRBV6-2/TRBV6-3	.	TRBJ1-5	16	TGTGCCAGCAGTTACTCCAACATACGGACAGCAAAGCCCCAGCATTTT	CASSYSNIRTAKPQHF
.	TRBV23-1	.	TRBJ2-7	18	TGCGCCAGCAGTCACCACGAAAGCACCATCAGGGAAACCTACGAGCAGTACTTC	CASSHHESTIRETYEQYF
.	TRBV18	.	TRBJ1-1	12	TGTGCCAGCTCACCGGTCGGGGGTCTAGCTTTCTTT	CASSPVGGLAFF
.	TRBV28	TRBD2	TRBJ2-2	13	TGTGCCAGCAGTTGGGCGGGGGCCGGGGAGCTGTTTTTT	CASSWAGAGELFF
.	TRBV4-3	.	TRBJ2-3	14	TGCGCCAGCAGCCAAGATCCCCGGACAGATACGCAGTATTTT	CASSQDPRTDTQYF
.	TRBV30	.	TRBJ2-1	12	TGTGCCTGGAGTGTTGTAGGGACTGAGCAGTTCTTC	CAWSVVGTEQFF
.	TRBV7-2	.	TRBJ1-2	14	TGTGCCAGCAGCCAAGGAGGGGCCAGCTATGGCTACACCTTC	CASSQGGASYGYTF
.	TRBV9	.	TRBJ2-6	18	TGTGCCAGCAGCGCCGATTATTCAGGGATCTCTGGGGCCAACGTCCTGACTTTC	CASSADYSGISGANVLTF
.	TRBV24-1	.	TRBJ1-4	11	TGTGCCACCAATTATGTGGGGTCCAACCCTTTT	CATNYVGSNPF
.	TRBV10-3	.	TRBJ2-3	14	TGTGCCATCAGTGAGAGGAACGTTGGGGATACGCAGTATTTT	CAISERNVGDTQYF
.	TRBV10-1	TRBD2	TRBJ2-3	16	TGCGCCAGCAGTGAGTCTAGACGAGCGGGACCAGATACGCAGTATTTT	CASSESRRAGPDTQYF
.	TRBV9	.	TRBJ2-7	9	TGTGCCAGCCTGGAAGAGCAGTACTTC	CASLEEQYF
.	TRBV19	TRBD2	TRBJ2-7	16	TGTGCCAGTAGTATAGGTCCGCCGGGAGGGGACCACGAGCAGTACTTC	CASSIGPPGGDHEQYF
.	TRBV5-1	.	TRBJ2-5	16	TGCGCCAGCAGCTTGTCGATTCGGACGCCCGGAGAGACCCAGTACTTC	CASSLSIRTPGETQYF
.	TRBV6-5	.	TRBJ1-6	15	TGTGCCAGCAGAATTAGGACGGACTATAATTCACCCCTCCACTTT	CASRIRTDYNSPLHF
once	TRBV18	TRBD1	TRBJ1-1	14	TGTGCCAGCTCACCGGACAGGGGTCGGCCTGAAGCTTTCTTT	CASSPDRGRPEAFF
.	TRBV12-3/TRBV12-4	.	TRBJ2-7	13	TGTGCCAGCAGGAGGGGGAACTCCTACGAGCAGTACTTC	CASRRGNSYEQYF
.	TRBV7-9	.	TRBJ1-1	14	TGTGCCAGCAGCTTATGGACACCGAACACTGAAGCTTTCTTT	CASSLWTPNTEAFF
.	TRBV3-1/TRBV3-2	.	TRBJ2-1	17	TGTGCCAGCAGCCAAGATTGGGGGGCGCAAAACTACAATGAGCAGTTCTTC	CASSQDWGAQNYNEQFF
.	TRBV4-2	.	TRBJ1-5	13	TGTGCCAGCAGCCTTAGTCGCAATCAGCCCCAGCATTTT	CASSLSRNQPQHF
.	TRBV10-3	.	TRBJ2-5	12	TGTGCCATCAGCCCACACCAAGAGACCCAGTACTTC	CAISPHQETQYF
.	TRBV18	.	TRBJ2-2	19	TGTGCCAGCTCTATCATGGCCGGACAAGGAGTTTCGAACACCGGGGAGCTGTTTTTT	CASSIMAGQGVSNTGELFF
.	TRBV3-1/TRBV3-2	.	TRBJ1-2	15	TGTGCCAGCAGCCCTCCCGGCAGGGCTACATATGGCTACACCTTC	CASSPPGRATYGYTF
once	TRBV7-3	.	TRBJ2-2	14	TGTGCCAGCAGCCGGGACACCAACACCGGGGAGCTGTTTTTT	CASSRDTNTGELFF
.	TRBV29-1	.	TRBJ1-2	11	TGCAGCGTTGAGGAAGGCGGGGGCTACACCTTC	CSVEEGGGYTF
.	TRBV9	.	TRBJ1-2	13	TGTGCCAGCAGCGCCGAGGAAGGAGAAGGCTACACCTTC	CASSAEEGEGYTF
.	TRBV7-9	TRBD1	TRBJ1-2	16	TGTGCCAGCAGCTTAGAAGGGGACAGAACTTCCTATGGCTACACCTTC	CASSLEGDRTSYGYTF
once	TRBV14	.	TRBJ2-2	15	TGTGCCAGCAGCCAAGGCTCGCGGAAGACCGGGGAGCTGTTTTTT	CASSQGSRKTGELFF
.	TRBV25-1	.	TRBJ2-1	16	TGTGCCAGCAGTGCTAAGGGGGCCGGGGGAGACAATGAGCAGTTCTTC	CASSAKGAGGDNEQFF
.	TRBV7-8	.	TRBJ2-1	12	TGTGCCAGCAGCTTGACAGTCAATGAGCAGTTCTTC	CASSLTVNEQFF